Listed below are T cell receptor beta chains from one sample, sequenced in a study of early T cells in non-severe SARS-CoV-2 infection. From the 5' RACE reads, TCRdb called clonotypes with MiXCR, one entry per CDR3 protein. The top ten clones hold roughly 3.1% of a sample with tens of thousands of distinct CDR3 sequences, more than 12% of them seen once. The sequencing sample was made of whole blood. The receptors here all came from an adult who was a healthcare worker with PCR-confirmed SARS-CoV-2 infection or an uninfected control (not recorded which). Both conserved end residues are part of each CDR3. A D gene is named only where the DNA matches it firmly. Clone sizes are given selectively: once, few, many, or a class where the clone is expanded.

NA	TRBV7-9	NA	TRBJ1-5	TGTGCCAGCAGCCCGTTGACATCCTCGGGAAATCAGCCCCAGCATTTT	CASSPLTSSGNQPQHF
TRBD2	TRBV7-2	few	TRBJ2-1	TGTGCCAGCAGCCCGCTAGCCAGCGGGGGGGCCGGTGAGCAGTTCTTC	CASSPLASGGAGEQFF
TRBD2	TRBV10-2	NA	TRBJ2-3	TGCGCCAGCAGCGGGGGGGCGTTGGCAGATACGCAGTATTTT	CASSGGALADTQYF
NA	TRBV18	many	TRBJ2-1	TGTGCCAGCTCACCTATGACAGTCACCTTCAATGAGCAGTTCTTC	CASSPMTVTFNEQFF
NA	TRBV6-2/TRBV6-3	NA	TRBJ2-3	TGTGCCAGCAGTTACGACAATACGCAGTATTTT	CASSYDNTQYF
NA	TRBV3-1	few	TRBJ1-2	TGTGCCAGCAGCCATCGCCGGGGAGATGGCTACACCTTC	CASSHRRGDGYTF
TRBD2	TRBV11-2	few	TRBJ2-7	TGTGCCAGCAGCCTAGGGACTAGCGGGATTCAGCAGTACTTC	CASSLGTSGIQQYF
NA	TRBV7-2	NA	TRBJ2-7	TGTGCCAGCAGCCCCGGACAGAGCTACGAGCAGTACTTC	CASSPGQSYEQYF
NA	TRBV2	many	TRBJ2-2	TGCGCCAGCAGCTTGGCCGGGGGAAACACCGGGGAGCTGTTTTTT	CASSLAGGNTGELFF
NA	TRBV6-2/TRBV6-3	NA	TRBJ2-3	TGTGCCAGCAGTTACATCGGCGGGGTGGCTGATACGCAGTATTTT	CASSYIGGVADTQYF
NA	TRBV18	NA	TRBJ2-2	TGTGCCAGCTCACCGGTAGAGACAGGTGGGGCCGGGGAGCTGTTTTTT	CASSPVETGGAGELFF
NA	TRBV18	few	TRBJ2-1	TGTGCCAGCTCTCTTACCGTAGGGCATGAGCAGTTCTTC	CASSLTVGHEQFF
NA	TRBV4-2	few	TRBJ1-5	TGTGCCAGCAGCCAAGATATAGGGGCCTATAGCAATCAGCCCCAGCATTTT	CASSQDIGAYSNQPQHF
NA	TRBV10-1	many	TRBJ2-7	TGCGCCAGCAGTGCTTTCCTCGTTCTGCGGCCGGGACGCGAGTACGAGCAGTACTTC	CASSAFLVLRPGREYEQYF
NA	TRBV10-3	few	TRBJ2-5	TGTGCCATCAGTGAGTCAGATGAGACCCAGTACTTC	CAISESDETQYF
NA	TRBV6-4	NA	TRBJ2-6	TGTGCCAGCAGTGACTCGACATCTGCTGGGGCCAACGTCCTGACTTTC	CASSDSTSAGANVLTF
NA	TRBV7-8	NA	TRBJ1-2	TGTGCCAGCAGCCCATCTGGTTTCGTGGGTGGCTACACCTTC	CASSPSGFVGGYTF
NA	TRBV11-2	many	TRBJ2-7	TGTGCCAGCAGCCCGGGACCGTCCTACGAGCAGTACTTC	CASSPGPSYEQYF
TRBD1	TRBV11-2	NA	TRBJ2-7	TGTGCCAGCAGCCCACCGGGACAGGCCCCCCACGAGCAGTACTTC	CASSPPGQAPHEQYF
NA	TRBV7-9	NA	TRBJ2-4	TGTGCCAGCAGCCCTCCAGCCAAAAACATTCAGTACTTC	CASSPPAKNIQYF
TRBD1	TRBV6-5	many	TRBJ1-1	TGTGCCAGCAGAATCAACATACAGGGGGATGCTGAAGCTTTCTTT	CASRINIQGDAEAFF
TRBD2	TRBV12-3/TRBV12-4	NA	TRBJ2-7	TGTGCCAGCAGCTCGAGACGGGAGGAGGCCTACGAGCAGTACTTC	CASSSRREEAYEQYF
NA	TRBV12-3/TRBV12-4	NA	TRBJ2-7	TGTGCCAGCGGACTGTATTCCTACGAGCGGTACTTC	CASGLYSYERYF
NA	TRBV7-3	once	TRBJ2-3	TGTGCCAGCAGCTTACTCCCCAGGCCTAGCACAGATACGCAGTATTTT	CASSLLPRPSTDTQYF
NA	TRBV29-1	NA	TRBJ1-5	TGCAGCGTTGAAAGGCCCCCTGAGCCCCAGCATTTT	CSVERPPEPQHF
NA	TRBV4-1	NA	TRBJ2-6	TGCGCCAGCAGCCAGCCTGGAGCCGGGGCCAACGTCCTGACTTTC	CASSQPGAGANVLTF
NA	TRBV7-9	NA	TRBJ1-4	TGTGCCAGCAGCTTAGAGGACTACCGAGGGGAAAAACTGTTTTTT	CASSLEDYRGEKLFF
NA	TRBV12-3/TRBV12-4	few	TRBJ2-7	TGTGCCAGCAGTCCCGACCTATACCGGCAGTACTTC	CASSPDLYRQYF
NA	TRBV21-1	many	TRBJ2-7	TGTGCCAGCAGCAAAGCTGCTAGAGACGAGCAGTACTTC	CASSKAARDEQYF
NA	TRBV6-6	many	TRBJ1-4	TGTGCCAGCAAGTACCTTGCAACTAATGAAAAACTGTTTTTT	CASKYLATNEKLFF
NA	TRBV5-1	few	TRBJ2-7	TGCGCCAGCAGCTTGGTGCCAGGGGACTCCTACGAGCAGTACTTC	CASSLVPGDSYEQYF
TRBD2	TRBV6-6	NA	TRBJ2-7	TGTGCCAGCACCCCCTCTGAGGGGCGGGAGCCCCCCTACGAGCAGTACTTC	CASTPSEGREPPYEQYF
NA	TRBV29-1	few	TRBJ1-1	TGCAGCGCCCACGGACGCCTGAACACTGAAGCTTTCTTT	CSAHGRLNTEAFF
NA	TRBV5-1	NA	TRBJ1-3	TGCGCCAGCAGCTTGGACAGGGCGCACTCTGGAAACACCATATATTTT	CASSLDRAHSGNTIYF
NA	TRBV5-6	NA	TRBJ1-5	TGTGCCAGCAGCTTGGATCGGGGAACGAGACAGCCCCAGCATTTT	CASSLDRGTRQPQHF
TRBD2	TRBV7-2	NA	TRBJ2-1	TGTGCCAGCAGCCCCTACCTAGCGGCGGAGCAGTTCTTC	CASSPYLAAEQFF
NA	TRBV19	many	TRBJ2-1	TGTGCCAGTAGTATGGGCAGGTGGGCCTACAATGAGCAGTTCTTC	CASSMGRWAYNEQFF
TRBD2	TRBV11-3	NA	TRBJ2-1	TGTGCCAGCAGCCACGACGGGGGGAGCTCCTACAATGAGCAGTTCTTC	CASSHDGGSSYNEQFF
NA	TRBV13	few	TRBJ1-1	TGTGCCAGCAGCTTGGACGGGTTCCTTAGACCGGGCGACACTGAAGCTTTCTTT	CASSLDGFLRPGDTEAFF
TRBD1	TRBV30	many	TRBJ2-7	TGTGCCTGGAGCCGGGACAGAGCCTACGAGCAGTACTTC	CAWSRDRAYEQYF
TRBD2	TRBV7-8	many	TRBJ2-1	TGTGCCAGCAGCTTCCTCCAGGCGGGGGGGGACAATGAGCAGTTCTTC	CASSFLQAGGDNEQFF
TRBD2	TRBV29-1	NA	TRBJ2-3	TGCAGCGACGTAGGGACTAGCGGGAGTCCAGATACGCAGTATTTT	CSDVGTSGSPDTQYF
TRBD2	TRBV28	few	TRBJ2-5	TGTGCCAGCAGTCCCCTGGGGGGGTTGGGAGAGACCCAGTACTTC	CASSPLGGLGETQYF
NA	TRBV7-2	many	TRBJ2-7	TGTGCCAGCAGCTTACGGTGGGACTACGAGCAGTACTTC	CASSLRWDYEQYF
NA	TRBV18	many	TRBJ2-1	TGTGCCAGCTCACCACCCGTGGGGCTCAATGAGCAGTTCTTC	CASSPPVGLNEQFF
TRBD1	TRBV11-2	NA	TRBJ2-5	TGTGCCAGCAGCCCTAGGGGGCGGACGGAAGAGACCCAGTACTTC	CASSPRGRTEETQYF
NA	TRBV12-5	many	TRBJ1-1	TGTGCTAGTGGTTCCAAGAGTCACACTGAAGCTTTCTTT	CASGSKSHTEAFF
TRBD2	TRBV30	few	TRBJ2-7	TGTGCCTGGAGCCGGGAGGGGTTCGTGCAGTACTTC	CAWSREGFVQYF
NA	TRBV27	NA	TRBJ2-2	TGTGCCGCGCGAGGGGGGGCCGGGGAGCTGTTTTTT	CAARGGAGELFF
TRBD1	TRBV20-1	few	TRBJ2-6	TGCAGTGCCATGCACAGGGGGCTCGGGGCCAACGTCCTGACTTTC	CSAMHRGLGANVLTF
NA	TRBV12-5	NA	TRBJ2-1	TGTGCTAGTCGATGGGGAGCGGACTCTTACAATGAGCAGTTCTTC	CASRWGADSYNEQFF
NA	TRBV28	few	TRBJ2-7	TGTGCCAGCAGGAGGGCCGAGCAGTACTTC	CASRRAEQYF
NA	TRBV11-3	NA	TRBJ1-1	TGTGCCAGCAGTTGGACCGCCAACACTGAAGCTTTCTTT	CASSWTANTEAFF
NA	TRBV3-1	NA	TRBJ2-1	TGTGCCAGCAGCCAAGATCCTGGGAATGATGAGCAGTTCTTC	CASSQDPGNDEQFF
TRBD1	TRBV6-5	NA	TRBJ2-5	TGTGCCAGCAGTTACTTGGGACAGGGCCAAGAGACCCAGTACTTC	CASSYLGQGQETQYF
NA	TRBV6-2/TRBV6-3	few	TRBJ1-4	TGTGCCAGCAGTATCCGGAGGGAAAAACTGTTTTTT	CASSIRREKLFF
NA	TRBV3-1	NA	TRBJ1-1	TGTGCCAGCAGCCGGGCTCGCAGGGGCACTGAAGCTTTCTTT	CASSRARRGTEAFF
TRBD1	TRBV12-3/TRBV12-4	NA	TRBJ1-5	TGTGCCAGCAGCGACAGGGGTGGGCAGCCCCAGCATTTT	CASSDRGGQPQHF
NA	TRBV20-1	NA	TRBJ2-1	TGCAGTGCTTTGACAGAGTACAATGAGCAGATCTTC	CSALTEYNEQIF
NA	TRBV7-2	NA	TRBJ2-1	TGTGCCAGCAGCTTATCTCCTAGCAGGTACAATGAGCAGTTCTTC	CASSLSPSRYNEQFF